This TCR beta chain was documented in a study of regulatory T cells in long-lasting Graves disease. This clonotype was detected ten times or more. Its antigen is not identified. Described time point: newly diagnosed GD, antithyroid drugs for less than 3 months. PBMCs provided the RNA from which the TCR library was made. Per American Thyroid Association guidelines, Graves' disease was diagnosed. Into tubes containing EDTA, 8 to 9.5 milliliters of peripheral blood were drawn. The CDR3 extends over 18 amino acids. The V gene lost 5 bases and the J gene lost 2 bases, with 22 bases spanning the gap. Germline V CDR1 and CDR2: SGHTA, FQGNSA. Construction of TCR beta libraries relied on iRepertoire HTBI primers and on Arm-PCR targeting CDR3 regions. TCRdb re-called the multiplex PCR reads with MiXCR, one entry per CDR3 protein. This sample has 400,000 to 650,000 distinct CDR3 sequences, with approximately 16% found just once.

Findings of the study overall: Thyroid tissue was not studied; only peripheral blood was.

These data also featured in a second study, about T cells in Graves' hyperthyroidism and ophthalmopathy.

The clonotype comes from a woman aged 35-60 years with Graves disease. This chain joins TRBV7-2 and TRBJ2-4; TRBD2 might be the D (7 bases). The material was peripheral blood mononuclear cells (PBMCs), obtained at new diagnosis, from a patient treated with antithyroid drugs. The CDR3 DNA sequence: TGTGCCAGCAGCCCTAGGGGGGGGACCCCCCTAACCAAAAACATTCAGTACTTC. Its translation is CASSPRGGTPLTKNIQYF.